This T cell receptor beta chain came from a study of blood T cell repertoires in COVID-19. Authors' processing steps: For nucleated cells, counts were estimated from reference gene primer amplification. The assay was immunoSEQ multiplex PCR, and TCRdb's table has in-frame clones only and misses some. The D gene and trimming were derived from the DNA, and the V and J assignments and clone size from that table. The table records fewer than 45,000 clones, 90% of them present only once. The CDR3 covers 13 residues. Germline CDR1 is WNHNN and CDR2 is SYGVQD (reference sequence). Trimming pared 5 bases from V and 6 bases from J, leaving 12 bases between.

This receptor was obtained from a man aged 55-75 years with active or convalescent COVID-19. Sequenced: peripheral blood. The chain uses TRBV10-1 and TRBJ2-3; no definite D call. DNA of the CDR3: TGCGCCAGCAGTCCCGAAATCCGGGATACGCAGTATTTT. Encoded protein: CASSPEIRDTQYF.